The 15 T cell receptor beta chains below were found in one sample sequenced in a study of beta chain features in type 1 diabetes. Expressed TCRB transcripts were sequenced because the isolated RNA had all been reverse transcribed beforehand. Repertoires were generated with immunoSEQ multiplex PCR, while TCRdb's copy carries only in-frame clones and drops some. Of roughly 150,000 clones detected, over 8.5% appear once; the ten largest clones hold under 2.5%. Input material: central memory CD4+ T cells from blood. These receptors came from a man aged 18 to 29 in good health.

The rearrangement joins TRBV6-5 to TRBJ2-2; D perhaps matches TRBD2 (6 bases). The length of the CDR3 is 15 residues. Trimming took 6 bases from V and 7 from J, leaving 18 bases between them. In germline, CDR1 is MNHEY, CDR2 SVGAGI. The CDR3 region is CASREGLRAYGELFF. CDR3 DNA: TGTGCCAGCAGGGAGGGCTTAAGGGCGTACGGGGAGCTGTTTTTT.

This clone came up once. This chain links TRBV7-3 with TRBJ2-5; no definite D call. The CDR3 contains 13 residues. The germline V gene encodes CDR1 SGHTA and CDR2 FQGTGA. V was trimmed by 6 bases and J by 3 bases, leaving 11 bases between them. DNA of the CDR3: TGTGCCAGCAGTACTCGCCGGGAAGAGACCCAGTACTTC. Residues: CASSTRREETQYF.

The chain employs TRBV11-1 and TRBJ2-7; no clear D gene. Between the trimmed V and J ends, which lost 4 bases and 7 bases, there was a span of 8 bases. Germline V lookup: CDR1 SGHAT, CDR2 FQDESV (reference sequence). The CDR3 consists of 11 residues. The CDR3, as DNA: TGTGCCAGCAGCTCCGGCATGGAGCAGTACTTC. Protein sequence: CASSSGMEQYF.

This clone has only a few counts. V is TRBV29-1 and J is TRBJ2-3; possibly TRBD2 for D (5 bases). CDR1 SQVTM and CDR2 ANQGSEA come from the germline V gene. The CDR3 has 14 residues. The ends were cut back, 5 bases at V and 0 bases at J, with 12 bases in the middle. CDR3 nucleotides: TGCAGCGTTTGGGAGCTGGGAAGCACAGATACGCAGTATTTT. This gives the protein CSVWELGSTDTQYF.

V and J are TRBV9 and TRBJ2-3; D uncertain. Germline CDR1 reads SGDLS; CDR2 reads YYNGEE. The CDR3 runs 15 residues. Trimming removed 2 bases from V and 3 bases from J, with 13 bases in between. The CDR3 bases are TGTGCCAGCAGCGTCTCCCATAGTTGGACAGATACGCAGTATTTT. This encodes CASSVSHSWTDTQYF.

The chain carries TRBV7-9 and TRBJ2-7; 12 bases map to TRBD1. CDR3 length: 14 residues. Trimming at V came to 7 bases and at J to 11 bases, leaving 12 bases not matched to a gene. Germline CDR1 SEHNR, CDR2 FQNEAQ (reference sequence). CDR3 in amino acids: CASTFTGTGGAKYF. For the CDR3, the DNA is TGTGCCAGCACTTTTACCGGGACAGGGGGCGCGAAGTACTTC.

There are a few counts of this clone. This chain uses TRBV2 with TRBJ2-3; D uncertain. Trimming took 4 bases from V and 7 from J, leaving 6 bases between them. There are 11 residues in the CDR3. Germline CDR1 SNHLY, CDR2 FYNNEI. DNA for the CDR3: TGTGCCAGCAGTGGAAAGAATACGCAGTATTTT. Translation: CASSGKNTQYF. The variable domain in full, completed from reference TRBV2 and TRBJ2-3, reads EPEVTQTPSHQVTQMGQEVILRCVPISNHLYFYWYRQILGQKVEFLVSFYNNEISEKSEIFDDQFSVERPDGSNFTLKIRSTKLEDSAMYFCASSGKNTQYFGPGTRLTVL.

This clone has only a few counts. The chain uses TRBV5-1 and TRBJ2-7; no definite D call. This CDR3 has 14 amino acids. Germline CDR1 reads SGHRS; CDR2 reads YFSETQ. The ends were cut back, 0 bases at V and 3 bases at J, with 10 bases in the middle. The CDR3 DNA reads TGCGCCAGCAGCTTGGGGACCGCAAGCTACGAGCAGTACTTC. Encoded protein: CASSLGTASYEQYF.

In this sample, this clone turned up a few times. V is TRBV19 and J is TRBJ1-4; a possible D gene is TRBD1 (6 bases). The CDR3 covers 11 residues. V lost 5 bases to trimming and J lost 11 bases, with 9 bases between them. Per germline, CDR1 LNHDA and CDR2 SQIVND (reference sequence). The CDR3 nucleotides are TGTGCCAGTAGTCTTGGACAGAAACTGTTTTTT. This translates into CASSLGQKLFF.

The gene calls are TRBV9 and TRBJ1-4; a possible D gene is TRBD1 (5 bases). The CDR3 has 16 residues. Germline assignment: CDR1 SGDLS and CDR2 YYNGEE. The V end was cut by 6 bases, the J end by 15 bases, with 30 bases between. For the CDR3, the DNA is TGTGCCAGCATCCACCGGTTGGCAGGGAGACGTGTAATGGTGTTTTTT. This sequence encodes CASIHRLAGRRVMVFF. Full variable domain (outside the CDR3, taken from reference TRBV9 and TRBJ1-4): DSGVTQTPKHLITATGQRVTLRCSPRSGDLSVYWYQQSLDQGLQFLIQYYNGEERAKGNILERFSAQQFPDLHSELNLSSLELGDSALYFCASIHRLAGRRVMVFFGSGTQLSVL.

The chain recombines TRBV28 with TRBJ1-1; D remains ambiguous. Germline lookup yields CDR1 MDHEN and CDR2 SYDVKM. V gave up 2 bases and J gave up 3 bases, with 4 bases separating them. The CDR3 loop spans 12 amino acids. The CDR3 is CASSLPHTEAFF. The CDR3 DNA reads TGTGCCAGCAGTTTACCCCACACTGAAGCTTTCTTT.

The V and J genes are TRBV7-3 and TRBJ2-5, with D perhaps TRBD2 (5 bases). This CDR3 spans 13 amino acids. The germline V gene encodes CDR1 SGHTA and CDR2 FQGTGA. The V end lost 3 bases, the J end lost 5 bases, and 10 bases lay between the germline ends. This CDR3 reads CASSFGLGETQYF. The CDR3 DNA reads TGTGCCAGCAGCTTCGGACTGGGGGAGACCCAGTACTTC.

This clone has just a few counts. The chain recombines TRBV21-1 with TRBJ2-7. TRBV21-1 is classified as a pseudogene. CDR3 size: 15 residues. CDR3 loop: CASSKGPDGKYEQYF. Here the CDR3 DNA reads TGTGCCAGCAGCAAAGGTCCGGACGGAAAATACGAGCAGTACTTC.

The chain is built from TRBV2 and TRBJ2-1, with 12 bases that match TRBD2. This CDR3 region has 17 residues. The V and J ends lost 5 bases and 2 bases, in that order; junction bases with no gene match: 7. Germline assignment: CDR1 SNHLY and CDR2 FYNNEI. The chain's CDR3 is CASSKQTSGRTYNEQFF. CDR3 DNA: TGTGCCAGCAGTAAGCAGACTAGCGGGAGAACCTACAATGAGCAGTTCTTC.

This clone showed up many times. The chain couples TRBV15 to TRBJ2-5; D might be TRBD2 (5 bases). The V gene's germline CDR1 is LNHNV and CDR2 YYDKDF (reference sequence). The CDR3 extends over 14 amino acids. V was clipped by 5 bases and J by 2 bases, with 12 bases between them. The CDR3 loop is CATSLHSGQETQYF. In DNA, the CDR3 is TGTGCCACCAGCTTGCACAGCGGACAAGAGACCCAGTACTTC.